Below, 12 T cell receptor beta chains from the same sample are listed, as sequenced in a study of blood T cell repertoires in COVID-19 (dated by TCRdb to 2020 to 2021). The method behind the library was the immunoSEQ multiplex PCR assay. This immuneACCESS table, as held by TCRdb, lists in-frame sequences with V and J called but not all clones. Of the missing ones, under half trace to an unresolved V gene in checked studies; the others have no known cause. In all, the sample holds 170,000 or so clones, and just over 85% of those were seen once. About 7.3% of the sample is held by the ten biggest clonotypes. The material sequenced was peripheral blood. The receptors were gathered from a man between 50 and 59 years old with active or convalescent COVID-19.

Turning to this clone: Relative to the germline gene, one junction end is altered; a read error may explain this. The rearrangement joins TRBV19 to TRBJ1-2; D is unresolved. This CDR3 is built from 15 residues. CDR1 is LNHDA and CDR2 is SQIVND in the germline V gene (reference sequence). The CDR3 bases are TGTGCCACTAGTAAGCAGGAACAGATTCGCTATGGCTACACCTTC. Residues: CATSKQEQIRYGYTF.

V and J are TRBV7-2 and TRBJ2-7; D is perhaps TRBD2 (6 bases). The V end lost 5 bases, the J end lost 5 bases, and 10 bases lay between the germline ends. Germline loops: CDR1 SGHTA, CDR2 FQGNSA. The length of the CDR3 is 12 residues. CDR3 sequence: CASSGLANEQYF. The CDR3 DNA sequence: TGTGCCAGCAGCGGGCTAGCGAACGAGCAGTACTTC.

The V and J genes are TRBV7-2 and TRBJ2-5, with 10 bases that match TRBD2. The germline gives CDR1 SGHTA, CDR2 FQGNSA. This CDR3 comprises 16 residues. The V and J ends lost 5 bases and 5 bases, in that order; junction bases with no gene match: 11. CDR3 bases: TGTGCCAGCAGCCGGACTATAGCGGGGGGAGGGGAGACCCAGTACTTC. Residues: CASSRTIAGGGETQYF.

CDR3 loop: CASSQRGNNQPQHF. CDR3 DNA sequence: TGTGCCAGCAGCCAACGGGGGAACAATCAGCCCCAGCATTTT. The rearrangement joins TRBV3-1 (or the pseudogene TRBV3-2) to TRBJ1-5; D is perhaps TRBD1 (5 bases). Per germline, CDR1 LGHDT and CDR2 YNNKEL (reference sequence). The CDR3 is 14 amino acids. V was cut by 2 bases and J by 3 bases, with 8 bases left in between.

This rearrangement joins TRBV5-1 to TRBJ2-1; tentative D call: TRBD1 (5 bases). The CDR3 spans 17 residues. From germline, CDR1 is SGHRS and CDR2 YFSETQ. V dropped 0 bases and J dropped 0 bases, with 13 bases sitting between them. The CDR3 loop is CASSLVFSTASYNEQFF. Here the CDR3 DNA reads TGCGCCAGCAGCTTGGTATTTTCGACAGCCTCCTACAATGAGCAGTTCTTC.

This chain links TRBV19 with TRBJ1-6; 7 bases are a match to TRBD1. Germline CDR1 and CDR2: LNHDA and SQIVND (reference sequence). The CDR3 loop spans 17 amino acids. Trimming cost V 5 bases and J 2 bases; bases outside gene matches: 9. CDR3 loop: CASSPRDSFTYNSPLHF. CDR3 sequence (DNA): TGTGCCAGTAGTCCCCGGGACAGTTTCACCTATAATTCACCCCTCCACTTT.

This rearrangement joins TRBV9 to TRBJ2-5, with TRBD1 matching over 8 bases. CDR1 SGDLS and CDR2 YYNGEE come from the germline V gene. Germline trimming cut 3 bases from V and 3 bases from J; bases unmatched to any gene: 4. This CDR3 is 14 amino acids long. Here the CDR3 reads CASSDYRGEETQYF. The DNA for the CDR3 is TGTGCCAGCAGCGATTACAGGGGGGAAGAGACCCAGTACTTC.

The V and J genes are TRBV7-9 and TRBJ1-1; a weak D match, TRBD1 (6 bases). The germline gives CDR1 SEHNR, CDR2 FQNEAQ (reference sequence). Between the trimmed V and J ends, which lost 2 bases and 11 bases, there was a span of 12 bases. This CDR3 has 12 residues. CDR3 sequence: CASSLRGARAFF. The DNA for the CDR3 is TGTGCCAGCAGCTTACGGGGGGCGCGTGCTTTCTTT.

This clone was observed a handful of times. The chain couples TRBV6-2 or TRBV6-3 to TRBJ1-2; TRBD1 agrees at 7 bases. J gave up 0 bases and V 5 bases, and 6 bases lay outside the gene matches. The germline gives CDR1 MNHEY, CDR2 SVGEGT. The CDR3 loop spans 15 amino acids. The CDR3 sequence is CASSRRDRANYGYTF. DNA for the CDR3: TGTGCCAGCAGTAGAAGGGACAGAGCTAACTATGGCTACACCTTC.

The chain combines TRBV6-5 with TRBJ1-6; a possible D gene is TRBD1 (5 bases). CDR1 MNHEY and CDR2 SVGAGI come from the germline V gene. V shed 7 bases and J shed 14 bases, with 18 bases lying between them. The CDR3 has 13 residues. The CDR3 protein is CASTEGAPQALHF. The CDR3 DNA sequence: TGTGCCAGCACAGAAGGGGCTCCCCAGGCCCTCCACTTT.

The chain links TRBV27 to TRBJ1-5, with D maybe TRBD1 (5 bases). This CDR3 is built from 15 residues. The V gene lost 3 bases and the J gene lost 6 bases, with 15 bases spanning the gap. Germline loops: CDR1 MNHEY, CDR2 SMNVEV (reference sequence). As DNA, the CDR3 is TGTGCCAGCAGTTTCAGGGCCTTAGGGATTCAGCCCCAGCATTTT. This translates into CASSFRALGIQPQHF.

The V gene is TRBV7-2, the J gene TRBJ1-2; D may be TRBD1 (6 bases). V was shortened by 2 bases and J by 8 bases, with 21 bases between the two germline ends. The CDR3 length is 16 residues. Germline V gene sequence: CDR1 SGHTA, CDR2 FQGNSA. In nucleotides, the CDR3 is TGTGCCAGCAGCTTATTTCAGGGAGACGCCCAGGGGGGCTACACCTTC. Protein sequence: CASSLFQGDAQGGYTF.